This T cell receptor (beta chain) appears in the sequencing data of a study of early T cells in non-severe SARS-CoV-2 infection. Study context: Bulk RNA isolated from unsorted whole blood underwent sequencing; chains were not paired. Study outcomes and limitations: Comparison of clonotypes with VDJdb favored anti-spike CD8 responses while missing private and CD4 specificities.

Individual cDNA molecules were tagged with unique molecular identifiers. Each CDR3 protein gets one entry after TCRdb re-called the 5' RACE reads with MiXCR. The top ten hold over 0.95% of the sample, which has around 100,000 distinct CDR3 sequences, roughly 15% seen once. This clonotype has just a few counts. Its specificity is unknown. The CDR3 consists of 14 residues. Germline V gene sequence: CDR1 DFQATT, CDR2 SNEGSKA (reference sequence). The V end lost 2 bases, the J end lost 5 bases, and 15 bases lay between the germline ends. J is TRBJ2-5 and V is TRBV20-1; possibly TRBD1 for D (6 bases). The clonotype was recovered from an adult who was a healthcare worker with PCR-confirmed SARS-CoV-2 infection or an uninfected control (not recorded which). The material sequenced was whole blood. The CDR3 loop is CSARIHREMETQYF. In DNA form, the CDR3 reads TGCAGTGCTAGAATTCACAGGGAGATGGAGACCCAGTACTTC.